Included here is one TCR beta chain sequence, with context. Its matching antigen is unknown. Template switching, a step in the protocol, added a universal primer site, and cDNA carried unique molecular identifiers. One entry per CDR3 protein, called by TCRdb with MiXCR from the 5' RACE reads. The repertoire holds under 400,000 distinct CDR3 sequences, 9% seen once, with over 7% in the top ten. These data are taken from a study of identical twins. General study results and limits: Cord blood's abundant beta clonotypes had fewer insertions, unlike memory repertoires. Weaker excess twin sharing was seen among beta out-of-frame sequences.

Trimming removed 3 bases from V and 6 bases from J, with 18 bases in between. CDR1 SGDLS and CDR2 YYNGEE come from the germline V gene. The CDR3 length is 16 residues. The origin of this receptor is a woman between 45 and 60 years old in good health. The chain carries TRBV9 and TRBJ2-2; D possibly corresponds to TRBD2 (6 bases). The sequencing input was naive T cells sorted from blood. The CDR3 here is CASSDATRRGAGELFF. CDR3 DNA sequence: TGTGCCAGCAGCGACGCGACTAGGAGAGGCGCCGGGGAGCTGTTTTTT.